Listed here are 22 T cell receptor beta chains from one sample, sequenced in a study of blood T cell repertoires in COVID-19. Method: immunoSEQ multiplex PCR; TCRdb's copy keeps in-frame clones and lacks some. The table has roughly 200,000 clones, 80% to 90% seen once. The sample consisted of peripheral blood. These receptors came from a woman aged 80 or over with COVID-19, enrolled during active disease.

This chain uses TRBV6-6 with TRBJ1-5; no reliable D call. The CDR3 totals 14 residues. Germline assignment: CDR1 MNHNY and CDR2 SVGAGI (reference sequence). Trimming shortened V by 2 bases and J by 3 bases, and 8 bases separated the two germline ends. The CDR3 spells CASSYAQTNQPQHF. The CDR3 DNA follows: TGTGCCAGCAGTTACGCACAGACCAATCAGCCCCAGCATTTT.

This rearrangement joins TRBV2 to TRBJ1-1, with TRBD1 identical over 7 bases. The V and J ends lost 6 bases and 0 bases, in that order; junction bases with no gene match: 4. The CDR3 is made up of 14 amino acids. Germline V gene lookup returns CDR1 SNHLY and CDR2 FYNNEI. The CDR3 nucleotides read TGTGCCAGCAGCGCTGACAGGGTGAACACTGAAGCTTTCTTT. The encoded protein is CASSADRVNTEAFF. The variable domain in full, with the rest retrieved from reference TRBV2 and TRBJ1-1, is EPEVTQTPSHQVTQMGQEVILRCVPISNHLYFYWYRQILGQKVEFLVSFYNNEISEKSEIFDDQFSVERPDGSNFTLKIRSTKLEDSAMYFCASSADRVNTEAFFGQGTRLTVV.

The CDR3 nucleotides read TGTGCCAGCAACATCGCCGAAAAACTGTTTTTT. Translation: CASNIAEKLFF. The chain has TRBV2 and TRBJ1-4; D is unresolved. V was pared by 7 bases and J by 8 bases, with 8 bases between. The CDR3 is 11 residues long. Germline CDR1 and CDR2: SNHLY and FYNNEI.

The chain has TRBV18 and TRBJ1-6; no definite D call. The germline gives CDR1 KGHSH, CDR2 LQKENI. V was pared by 4 bases and J by 5 bases, with 15 bases between. This CDR3 is built from 16 residues. CDR3 bases: TGTGCCAGCTCACTTAGCCCCGACGGGAATAATTCACCCCTCCACTTT. This encodes CASSLSPDGNNSPLHF. Full variable domain (remainder filled in from reference TRBV18 and TRBJ1-6): NAGVMQNPRHLVRRRGQEARLRCSPMKGHSHVYWYRQLPEEGLKFMVYLQKENIIDESGMPKERFSAEFPKEGPSILRIQQVVRGDSAAYFCASSLSPDGNNSPLHFGNGTRLTVT.

The rearrangement links TRBV11-2 to TRBJ2-3; 9 nucleotides match TRBD2. Trimming at V came to 5 bases and at J to 4 bases, leaving 13 bases not matched to a gene. The CDR3 consists of 17 residues. Germline V gene sequence: CDR1 SGHAT, CDR2 FQNNGV. The CDR3 region has the DNA TGTGCCAGCAGCATTATAGGGGGAGGGACTAGCCCAGATACGCAGTATTTT. It codes for CASSIIGGGTSPDTQYF.

CDR3 residues: CASSTSGGVGDTQYF. The CDR3 region has the DNA TGTGCCAGCAGTACCAGCGGGGGGGTTGGAGATACGCAGTATTTT. This chain uses TRBV28 with TRBJ2-3; 10 nucleotides agree with TRBD2. There are 15 residues in the CDR3. In germline, CDR1 is MDHEN, CDR2 SYDVKM. Losses at the gene ends were 5 bases for V and 5 bases for J; bases not matched to a gene: 7.

This clone has a handful of counts. This chain links TRBV24-1 with TRBJ2-5; possible D gene TRBD2, 5 bases. With 6 bases removed from V and 5 bases from J, the gap between germline ends came to 12 bases. Germline loops: CDR1 KGHDR, CDR2 SFDVKD. The CDR3 spans 13 residues. CDR3: CATSSRGRETQYF. In DNA, the CDR3 is TGTGCCACCAGTTCACGGGGAAGGGAGACCCAGTACTTC.

CDR3 sequence reads: CATSDPRADTQYF. CDR3 nucleotide sequence: TGTGCCACCAGTGATCCCAGGGCAGATACGCAGTATTTT. The J gene is TRBJ2-3, the V gene TRBV24-1, with D maybe TRBD1 (5 bases). The CDR3 contains 13 residues. Germline V lookup: CDR1 KGHDR, CDR2 SFDVKD. The germline V and J ends were trimmed by 3 bases and 4 bases, with 7 bases remaining between them.

Only one count was recorded for this clone. The chain joins TRBV5-1 to TRBJ2-1; weak D call: TRBD1 (7 bases). The CDR3 has 16 residues. Germline CDR1 reads SGHRS; CDR2 reads YFSETQ. The V end was cut by 0 bases, the J end by 3 bases, with 13 bases between. The chain's CDR3 is CASSLVAGTDYNEQFF. The DNA for the CDR3 is TGCGCCAGCAGCTTGGTTGCGGGGACAGACTACAATGAGCAGTTCTTC.

In its sample, this clone was seen once. This chain connects TRBV29-1 to TRBJ1-2; D is perhaps TRBD1 (6 bases). Looked up from germline, CDR1 is SQVTM and CDR2 is ANQGSEA. The CDR3 runs 14 residues. Deletions cut 8 bases from V and 7 bases from J, with 23 bases between. The CDR3: CSTFKLVQGSGYTF. The CDR3 coding sequence is TGCAGCACGTTCAAACTGGTCCAGGGGAGTGGCTACACCTTC.

This chain uses TRBV6-1 with TRBJ2-1; D is unresolved. Trimming removed 1 base at V and 4 bases at J, with 2 bases between. Germline V gene lookup returns CDR1 MNHNS and CDR2 SASEGT. The length of the CDR3 is 12 residues. CDR3 nucleotide sequence: TGTGCCAGCAGTGAAGTATACAATGAGCAGTTCTTC. Translating it yields CASSEVYNEQFF.

Of note for this clone: Mismatch with germline at one junction end may stem from a read error. This chain joins TRBV11-3 and TRBJ2-5; 8 bases agree with TRBD2. Germline values: CDR1 SGHNT, CDR2 YENEEA. The CDR3 covers 12 residues. CDR3 nucleotides: TGTGCCAGCAGCTTAGGCGGCGGGGGGCCTGACTTC. It codes for CASSLGGGGPDF.

The chain joins TRBV7-9 to TRBJ1-1, with D unresolved. The ends were cut back, 5 bases at V and 6 bases at J, with 13 bases in the middle. Germline values: CDR1 SEHNR, CDR2 FQNEAQ (reference sequence). The CDR3 extends over 13 amino acids. The CDR3 DNA is TGTGCCAGCAGCACTTGGGCACAGCCTGAAGCTTTCTTT. It specifies CASSTWAQPEAFF.

The chain has TRBV14 and TRBJ2-5; D is possibly TRBD1 (5 bases). The CDR3 is 14 amino acids. Trimming stripped 0 bases from V and 6 bases from J, with 11 bases between. Germline loops: CDR1 SGHDN, CDR2 FVKESK. The CDR3, as DNA: TGTGCCAGCAGCCAAGACCAGGGTCGAAAGACCCAGTACTTC. This codes for CASSQDQGRKTQYF. The full variable domain, rest sourced from reference TRBV14 and TRBJ2-5, is EAGVTQFPSHSVIEKGQTVTLRCDPISGHDNLYWYRRVMGKEIKFLLHFVKESKQDESGMPNNRFLAERTGGTYSTLKVQPAELEDSGVYFCASSQDQGRKTQYFGPGTRLLVL.

This clone was seen once. The V and J genes are TRBV11-1 and TRBJ2-7; D is possibly TRBD2 (6 bases). The V gene's germline CDR1 is SGHAT and CDR2 FQDESV (reference sequence). Trimming stripped 5 bases from V and 4 bases from J, with 12 bases between. The CDR3 contains 13 residues. The CDR3 nucleotides read TGTGCCAGCAGCCACTATCGGGGGTACGAGCAGTACTTC. Its translation is CASSHYRGYEQYF.

V is TRBV5-4 and J is TRBJ1-1; D unresolved. The germline V gene encodes CDR1 SGHNT and CDR2 YYREEE (reference sequence). V lost 2 bases to trimming and J lost 1 base, with 9 bases between them. CDR3 length: 14 amino acids. CDR3 DNA sequence: TGTGCCAGCAGCTTAAGGGAGGGGAACACTGAAGCTTTCTTT. This gives the protein CASSLREGNTEAFF.

This chain connects TRBV19 to TRBJ1-5; 10 nucleotides match TRBD1. Trimming took 6 bases from V and 5 from J; bases not matched to a gene: 10. The CDR3 consists of 16 residues. Germline V gives CDR1 LNHDA, CDR2 SQIVND (reference sequence). CDR3 in DNA: TGTGCCAGTAGGAATTCCGGGACAGGGGTCCATCAGCCCCAGCATTTT. Translating it yields CASRNSGTGVHQPQHF.

J is TRBJ1-6 and V is TRBV6-5, with D unresolved. Germline CDR1 and CDR2: MNHEY and SVGAGI. This CDR3 has 15 residues. The V end was cut by 5 bases, the J end by 8 bases, with 16 bases between. In nucleotides, the CDR3 is TGTGCCAGCAGTAAACGCAGAAATCATGATTCACCCCTCCACTTT. As protein: CASSKRRNHDSPLHF.

The V and J genes are TRBV5-1 and TRBJ2-5; D possibly corresponds to TRBD1 (5 bases). Germline assignment: CDR1 SGHRS and CDR2 YFSETQ. This CDR3 is 15 amino acids long. V was trimmed by 2 bases and J by 2 bases, leaving 13 bases between them. CDR3 DNA sequence: TGCGCCAGCAGCTTCCTCGCGACAGCGCAAGAGACCCAGTACTTC. As protein: CASSFLATAQETQYF.

The rearrangement uses TRBV5-5 and TRBJ2-3, with 7 positions matching TRBD1. With 2 bases clipped from V and 3 bases from J, the junction kept 9 bases outside the gene matches. CDR3 length: 16 amino acids. Germline loops: CDR1 SGHKS, CDR2 YYEKEE (reference sequence). The CDR3 reads CASSLEGTVGTDTQYF. DNA for the CDR3: TGTGCCAGCAGCTTAGAGGGGACAGTAGGAACAGATACGCAGTATTTT.

This chain links TRBV10-2 with TRBJ1-2; D is uncertain. The CDR3 is made up of 13 amino acids. V lost 10 bases to trimming and J lost 1 base, with 13 bases between them. Germline-derived CDR1 and CDR2 are WSHSY and SAAADI. The CDR3 DNA is TGCGCCACCCGGTATACCGGTAACTATGGCTACACCTTC. This translates into CATRYTGNYGYTF.

This chain connects TRBV24-1 to TRBJ1-2, with D maybe TRBD1 (6 bases). Trimming left V 4 bases short and J 4 bases short, with 12 bases between. The CDR3 is 14 amino acids. Germline assignment: CDR1 KGHDR and CDR2 SFDVKD. As DNA, the CDR3 is TGTGCCACCAGTGAGGACAGAAATCCCTATGGCTACACCTTC. Translation: CATSEDRNPYGYTF.